The 17 T cell receptor beta chains presented below share a single source sample, sequenced in a study of vaccination and CD4 T cells after COVID-19. Their antigens are not known. Regarding treatment: approximately nine-day PBMC culture with coronavirus spike peptide pools or control peptides (ViraFEST assay). Oncomine TCR Beta short-read sequencing was applied to DNA from cultured CD4+ T cells. TCRdb re-called the PCR reads with MiXCR, one entry per CDR3 protein. The table has about 26,000 distinct CDR3 sequences, around 66% seen once. Source material: CD4+ T cells from blood, cultured in vitro. These receptors originate from a human donor who had recovered from COVID-19.

The genes are TRBV6-2 or TRBV6-3 and TRBJ2-1, with a possible D match to TRBD2 (6 bases). Per the germline V gene, CDR1 is MNHEY and CDR2 is SVGEGT. Deletions cut 1 base from V and 3 bases from J, with 10 bases between. There are 15 residues in the CDR3. The CDR3 DNA reads as TGTGCCAGCAGTTACTGGCGGGATCTCTACAATGAGCAGTTCTTC. Its protein product is CASSYWRDLYNEQFF.

This chain uses TRBV6-5 with TRBJ1-2; D may be TRBD1 (6 bases). Germline V gene sequence: CDR1 MNHEY, CDR2 SVGAGI. The CDR3 has 14 amino acids. Trimming took off 1 base at V and 3 bases at J, with 9 bases between the two ends. CDR3 protein: CASSYFGGYYGYTF. CDR3 DNA: TGTGCCAGCAGTTACTTCGGGGGCTACTATGGCTACACCTTC.

As to this clonotype: An end of the junction differs from the germline gene, which may be a read error. The V and J genes are TRBV6-2 or TRBV6-3 and TRBJ2-1, with D uncertain. This CDR3 is built from 14 residues. CDR1 and CDR2 from the germline V gene are MNHEY and SVGEGT. In DNA, the CDR3 is TGTGCCAGCAGTACTCGGCGGTCCTATAATGAGCAGTTCTTC. It is translated as CASSTRRSYNEQFF.

The chain carries TRBV30 and TRBJ2-4; D not resolved. The length of the CDR3 is 13 residues. CDR1 and CDR2 (germline): GTSNPN, SVGIG (reference sequence). Trimming cost V 8 bases and J 0 bases, with 11 bases left between them. The CDR3 spells CAVETLAKNIQYF. CDR3 coding DNA: TGTGCCGTTGAGACGCTAGCCAAAAACATTCAGTACTTC.

The count of this clonotype is one. The chain combines TRBV27 with TRBJ2-3; no firm D call. Germline-derived CDR1 and CDR2 are MNHEY and SMNVEV (reference sequence). V lost 2 bases and J 6 bases, leaving 9 bases between the germline ends. The CDR3 loop spans 13 amino acids. CDR3 nucleotides: TGTGCCAGCAGTTTAACGTTCCGGGATACGCAGTATTTT. Translated: CASSLTFRDTQYF.

This chain connects TRBV5-1 to TRBJ2-7; no definite D call. V was cut by 4 bases and J by 2 bases, with 19 bases left in between. The CDR3 loop spans 16 amino acids. The germline gives CDR1 SGHRS, CDR2 YFSETQ. CDR3 amino acids: CASSPGGTGSAYEQYF. In nucleotides, the CDR3 is TGCGCCAGCAGCCCGGGTGGTACGGGTTCGGCCTACGAGCAGTACTTC.

This chain joins TRBV28 and TRBJ2-7; possibly TRBD1 for D (6 bases). The CDR3 sequence is 12 residues long. V dropped 5 bases and J dropped 6 bases, with 11 bases sitting between them. Per the germline V gene, CDR1 is MDHEN and CDR2 is SYDVKM. The CDR3 bases are TGTGCCAGCAGTCCCAGGGGAGTCGAGCAGTACTTC. It translates to CASSPRGVEQYF.

J is TRBJ1-1 and V is TRBV7-2, with 10 bases aligning to TRBD1. CDR1 is SGHTA and CDR2 is FQGNSA in the germline V gene. The J segment lost 5 bases and the V segment lost 5 bases, leaving 8 bases of the junction unmatched. This CDR3 has 15 residues. The CDR3 is CASSPGTGVRTEAFF. As DNA, the CDR3 is TGTGCCAGCAGCCCCGGGACAGGGGTAAGAACTGAAGCTTTCTTT. The full variable domain, in which reference TRBV7-2 and TRBJ1-1 provide the parts outside the CDR3, is GAGVSQSPSNKVTEKGKDVELRCDPISGHTALYWYRQSLGQGLEFLIYFQGNSAPDKSGLPSDRFSAERTGGSVSTLTIQRTQQEDSAVYLCASSPGTGVRTEAFFGQGTRLTVV.

This clonotype has more than one count but fewer than ten. The genes are TRBV25-1 and TRBJ2-5; 9 bases are a match to TRBD1. Trimming took 1 base from V and 4 from J; bases not matched to a gene: 7. In germline, CDR1 is MGHDK, CDR2 SYGVNS. The CDR3 spans 16 residues. The CDR3 DNA reads TGTGCCAGCAGTGAATTCAAGACAGGGGGTCTAGAGACCCAGTACTTC. Translation gives CASSEFKTGGLETQYF. The variable domain in full, completed from reference TRBV25-1 and TRBJ2-5, reads EADIYQTPRYLVIGTGKKITLECSQTMGHDKMYWYQQDPGMELHLIHYSYGVNSTEKGDLSSESTVSRIRTEHFPLTLESARPSHTSQYLCASSEFKTGGLETQYFGPGTRLLVL.

This sequence joins TRBV19 and TRBJ2-2; TRBD1 aligns across 9 bases. This CDR3 is built from 16 residues. CDR1 and CDR2 (germline): LNHDA, SQIVND (reference sequence). With 6 bases clipped from V and 6 bases from J, the junction kept 11 bases outside the gene matches. CDR3 in amino acids: CASRFSRDRVAGELFF. The CDR3 DNA is TGTGCCAGTAGATTCTCCCGGGACAGGGTAGCCGGGGAGCTGTTTTTT.

CDR3 in DNA: TGTGCCAGCTCACCACCGGCAACTAGCGGGGGTGGCGAGCAGTACTTC. Translating gives CASSPPATSGGGEQYF. This rearrangement joins TRBV18 to TRBJ2-7, with 11 bases matching TRBD2. J lost 6 bases, V lost 0 bases, and 7 bases had no gene match. The CDR3 covers 16 residues. Germline V CDR1 and CDR2: KGHSH, LQKENI.

The gene calls are TRBV28 and TRBJ2-3; D might be TRBD1 (5 bases). The CDR3 loop spans 15 amino acids. Germline loops: CDR1 MDHEN, CDR2 SYDVKM. Trimming removed 5 bases from V and 4 bases from J, with 16 bases in between. CDR3 sequence: CASSRRGAGADTQYF. The CDR3 nucleotides read TGTGCCAGCAGTCGCCGTGGGGCTGGCGCAGATACGCAGTATTTT.

The chain combines TRBV6-1 with TRBJ2-3; TRBD2 agrees at 9 bases. Germline lookup yields CDR1 MNHNS and CDR2 SASEGT. The length of the CDR3 is 17 residues. The junction had 13 bases not matched to a gene; V was cut back by 8 bases and J by 1 base. The CDR3: CASSRASGRYGTDTQYF. In DNA form, the CDR3 reads TGTGCCAGCTCTAGGGCAAGCGGGAGGTATGGCACAGATACGCAGTATTTT.

The rearrangement joins TRBV12-3 or TRBV12-4 to TRBJ2-7, with 8 bases lining up with TRBD1. The CDR3 extends over 18 amino acids. Trimming at V came to 1 base and at J to 3 bases, leaving 14 bases not matched to a gene. The CDR3 loop is CASSLGTGYTISLYEQYF. CDR3 nucleotide sequence: TGTGCCAGCAGTTTAGGGACAGGGTATACGATAAGCCTCTACGAGCAGTACTTC.

For the CDR3, the DNA is TGTGCCAGTGGCTCCAACCGGCAGGGGAGGGATGGCTACACCTTC. Protein: CASGSNRQGRDGYTF. The J gene is TRBJ1-2, the V gene TRBV19; D might be TRBD1 (6 bases). V lost 8 bases to trimming and J lost 6 bases, with 22 bases between them. Germline values: CDR1 LNHDA, CDR2 SQIVND (reference sequence). The CDR3 has 15 amino acids.

This clonotype appeared once. The V gene is TRBV29-1, the J gene TRBJ1-5; D gene unclear. The CDR3 spans 14 residues. The V and J ends lost 7 bases and 6 bases respectively, with 19 bases between them. CDR1 and CDR2 from the germline V gene are SQVTM and ANQGSEA. CDR3 nucleotides: TGCAGCGCTTGCTTCGACACTCGGGGTCAGCCCCAGCATTTT. This translates into CSACFDTRGQPQHF.

This sequence joins TRBV19 and TRBJ1-2; no reliable D call. Per germline, CDR1 LNHDA and CDR2 SQIVND (reference sequence). Between the trimmed V and J ends, which lost 7 bases and 4 bases, there was a span of 13 bases. This CDR3 region has 13 residues. As DNA, the CDR3 is TGTGCCAGTACCCCAGGATATACCTATGGCTACACCTTC. This sequence encodes CASTPGYTYGYTF.